This section outlines one TCR beta chain sequence together with its context. Trimming stripped 8 bases from V and 6 bases from J, with 12 bases between. This CDR3 has 12 residues. Germline V CDR1 and CDR2: MDHEN, SYDVKM. The sample belongs to a study of OX40 agonist ivuxolimab in advanced cancers. The wider study: It was ivuxolimab, an agonistic anti-OX40 (CD134) antibody, that patients were treated with. Patients received ivuxolimab, an intravenous treatment, every 2 weeks at 0.01 to 10 mg/kg. Males comprised around 80% of the group, whose mean age was approximately 60 years (range roughly 20 to 85).

TCRdb's table, derived via immunoSEQ multiplex PCR, lists solely in-frame clones and lacks some. Here the sample spans around 40,000 clones, about 85% being singletons. Sequenced here: CD4+ or CD8+ T cells sorted from blood, sampled in a trial of the OX40 agonist ivuxolimab. This sequence was found in an adult with an advanced solid tumor such as melanoma, head and neck, liver or kidney cancer. The rearrangement uses TRBV28 and TRBJ2-3; TRBD1 might be the D (6 bases). CDR3 DNA sequence: TGTGCCAGCTGCAGGGGCCCGGATACGCAGTATTTT. Translated, it gives CASCRGPDTQYF.